This T cell receptor (beta chain) originates from a study of blood T cell repertoires in COVID-19. Whole-study context: Both acute and convalescent COVID-19 samples were obtained from the United States, Italy and Spain. The analysed material was cDNA or gDNA that came from T cells, B-cell-depleted T cells, or PBMCs.

Trimming removed 6 bases from V and 5 bases from J, with 10 bases in between. CDR1 and CDR2 (germline): SQVTM, ANQGSEA. The CDR3 is 12 amino acids. In the authors' methods: Reference gene primer amplification gave nucleated cell count estimates. TCRdb keeps only in-frame clones here, not all; method: immunoSEQ multiplex PCR. From that table come the V and J calls and clone size; the DNA was used to work out D and trimming. Of fewer than 500,000 clones listed, approximately 90% are singletons. This rearrangement joins TRBV29-1 to TRBJ1-4; no reliable D call. Sequencing was performed on peripheral blood. This clonotype was obtained from a woman in her twenties or thirties with acute or convalescent COVID-19. CDR3 bases: TGCAGCGTCCAAACAAAAAATGAAAAACTGTTTTTT. Translation gives CSVQTKNEKLFF.